The 11 T cell receptor beta chains given below trace back to one sample, sequenced in a study of T cells after yellow fever vaccination. TCRdb fed the 5' RACE reads into MiXCR, producing one record per CDR3 protein. The sample has roughly 310,000 distinct CDR3 sequences, 7.5% to 9% seen once. The specimen comprised PBMCs, sampled on the day of the first yellow fever vaccination. These receptors were collected from a man aged 18-30 years who received the YFV17D yellow fever vaccine.

This clonotype was seen a few times. This chain uses TRBV30 with TRBJ2-7; no reliable D call. Trimming took 2 bases from V and 3 from J, leaving 8 bases between them. Germline V gives CDR1 GTSNPN, CDR2 SVGIG (reference sequence). This CDR3 has 12 residues. In DNA form, the CDR3 reads TGTGCCTGGAGTTGGCAGTTCTACGAGCAGTACTTC. Its translation is CAWSWQFYEQYF.

This clonotype was seen a handful of times. CDR3 sequence reads: CASSYRSGLDRENSPLHF. The CDR3 bases are TGTGCCAGCAGTTACCGGAGCGGTCTGGACAGGGAGAATTCACCCCTCCACTTT. This chain uses TRBV6-2 or TRBV6-3 with TRBJ1-6, with 8 positions matching TRBD1. Per the germline V gene, CDR1 is MNHEY and CDR2 is SVGEGT. This CDR3 is built from 18 residues. Trimming at V came to 2 bases and at J to 7 bases, leaving 13 bases not matched to a gene.

This clonotype was seen ten or more times. One junction end disagrees with the germline gene, perhaps due to a read error. This rearrangement joins TRBV29-1 to TRBJ2-3; tentatively, D is TRBD1 or TRBD2 (6 bases each). From germline, CDR1 is SQVTM and CDR2 ANQGSEA. This CDR3 has 14 residues. The chain's CDR3 is CSIEGGRSTDTQYF. CDR3 DNA sequence: TGCAGCATTGAAGGGGGGCGGAGCACAGATACGCAGTATTTT.

CDR3 sequence reads: CASSPIFTSLTDTQYF. The CDR3 DNA reads TGTGCCAGCAGCCCAATCTTCACTAGCCTCACAGATACGCAGTATTTT. The chain has TRBV5-5 and TRBJ2-3; possibly TRBD2 for D (6 bases). The CDR3 extends over 16 amino acids. V lost 4 bases to trimming and J lost 2 bases, with 17 bases between them. The germline CDR1 and CDR2 sequences are SGHKS and YYEKEE (reference sequence).

This clonotype was counted between two and nine times. This chain links TRBV6-1 with TRBJ1-1, with D unclear. The V end lost 5 bases, the J end lost 8 bases, and 6 bases lay between the germline ends. The CDR3 length is 10 residues. From germline, CDR1 is MNHNS and CDR2 SASEGT. CDR3 sequence (DNA): TGTGCCAGCAGTCACAGAGAAGCTTTCTTT. Translating it yields CASSHREAFF.

The chain carries TRBV4-3 and TRBJ2-3, with 9 bases matching TRBD2. This CDR3 spans 14 amino acids. The V gene end was trimmed by 4 bases and the J gene end by 6 bases; junction bases not matched to a gene: 5. Germline V lookup: CDR1 LGHNA, CDR2 YSLEER. The DNA of the CDR3 is TGCGCCAGCAGCCGAGAACTAGCGGGCGATACGCAGTATTTT. Translation: CASSRELAGDTQYF.

This clonotype was seen only a few times. The chain is built from TRBV4-2 and TRBJ2-1, with 7 bases fitting TRBD1. V dropped 1 base and J dropped 6; count of bases not matched to a gene: 6. In germline, CDR1 is LGHNA, CDR2 YNFKEQ. This CDR3 region has 15 residues. The CDR3 loop reads CASSQATGIFNEQFF. The CDR3 nucleotides read TGTGCCAGCAGCCAAGCGACAGGGATTTTCAATGAGCAGTTCTTC.

A note on this clonotype: A much larger clone differs by one base, so this may be a read error. This rearrangement joins TRBV11-2 to TRBJ1-2, with no clear D. There are 11 residues in the CDR3. Germline CDR1 is SGHAT and CDR2 is FQNNGV. V shed 5 bases and J shed 1 base, with 2 bases lying between them. The CDR3 reads CASSVNYGYTF. The CDR3 region has the DNA TGTGCCAGCAGCGTTAACTATGGCTACACCTTC.

This clonotype was detected ten times or more. The chain is built from TRBV18 and TRBJ2-5; maybe TRBD1 (7 bases). The CDR3 is made up of 17 amino acids. Trimming shortened V by 4 bases and J by 2 bases, and 20 bases separated the two germline ends. The germline CDR1 and CDR2 sequences are KGHSH and LQKENI. In DNA, the CDR3 is TGTGCCAGCTCACAACTAGAACAGGGGACTTTTCAAGAGACCCAGTACTTC. Encoded protein: CASSQLEQGTFQETQYF.

This clonotype showed up just a few times. J is TRBJ2-4 and V is TRBV4-3, with 12 bases fitting TRBD2. The trim removed 1 base at V and 1 base at J, leaving 11 bases unmatched. Germline loops: CDR1 LGHNA, CDR2 YSLEER. The CDR3 runs to 20 residues. CDR3 sequence reads: CASSQASPAGLAGAKNIQYF. DNA of the CDR3: TGCGCCAGCAGCCAAGCCTCCCCGGCGGGACTAGCGGGCGCCAAAAACATTCAGTACTTC.

The table lists this clonotype with many counts. The chain uses TRBV11-3 and TRBJ2-1, with a weak D call TRBD1 (6 bases). Trimming removed 5 bases from V and 3 bases from J, with 14 bases in between. This CDR3 has 15 residues. Germline lookup yields CDR1 SGHNT and CDR2 YENEEA. CDR3 nucleotides: TGTGCCAGCAGCCAAAAACAGGGAGACTACAATGAGCAGTTCTTC. It specifies CASSQKQGDYNEQFF.